The clone carrying this TCR beta chain was observed a handful of times. No antigen is known for it. This sample was included in a study of chemoradiotherapy in HPV16-positive cancers. The wider study: Candidate HPV-specific clones and shared TCR motifs came from a couple of HPV16-positive patients. Study outcomes and limitations: Functional assays defining HPV-specific T cells used only two HPV16-positive patients. In HPV16-positive patients, HPV-responsive T-cell expansion tracked better recurrence-free survival. Non-HPV-specific T cells did not expand in tumors during treatment, whereas candidate HPV-specific clones and E7-related motifs did.

The assay was immunoSEQ multiplex PCR, and TCRdb's table has in-frame clones only and misses some. The table shows about 21,000 clones, with 75% to 90% occurring only once. Trimming took 0 bases from V and 4 from J, leaving 12 bases between them. Germline V gives CDR1 LGHNT, CDR2 FRNRAP. The CDR3 is 15 residues long. The sample here was blood, taken from a patient who underwent chemoradiotherapy. The rearrangement links TRBV12-5 to TRBJ1-1; TRBD1 might be the D (5 bases). This TCR came from a human donor with HPV-associated anogenital cancer. The CDR3 DNA reads as TGTGCTAGTGGTTTGGTACTCGGAAGGGGCACTGAAGCTTTCTTT. Amino acids: CASGLVLGRGTEAFF.